What follows are 15 T cell receptor beta chains derived from one specimen sequenced in a study of CD8 T cells in Susac syndrome. RNA, at about 0.5 to 1 ug, was reverse transcribed with random hexamers. TCRdb independently ran MiXCR on the immunoSEQ multiplex PCR reads; one entry per CDR3 protein. Among around 170,000 distinct CDR3 sequences listed, roughly 94% were seen once. Sequencing input: CD8+ T cells from PBMCs. Source of these receptors: a human donor with Susac syndrome.

V is TRBV12-3 or TRBV12-4 and J is TRBJ1-2; 8 bases match TRBD1. This CDR3 region has 14 residues. Trimming at V came to 6 bases and at J to 8 bases, leaving 11 bases not matched to a gene. The DNA for the CDR3 is TGTGCCAGCAGCCACCATACAGGGGGTGGGGGCTACACCTTC. Protein product: CASSHHTGGGGYTF.

The rearrangement uses TRBV11-2 and TRBJ1-1; D possibly corresponds to TRBD1 (6 bases). The CDR3 loop spans 14 amino acids. Germline V gives CDR1 SGHAT, CDR2 FQNNGV. Trimming removed 3 bases at V and 7 bases at J, with 15 bases between. The CDR3 bases are TGTGCCAGCAGCTTGAACGGGGGGCCGAGTGAAGCTTTCTTT. Amino acids: CASSLNGGPSEAFF.

The chain links TRBV6-6 to TRBJ1-2; possible D gene TRBD1, 5 bases. Looked up from germline, CDR1 is MNHNY and CDR2 is SVGAGI (reference sequence). The germline V and J ends were trimmed by 4 bases and 6 bases, with 12 bases remaining between them. CDR3 length equals 13 residues. CDR3 in amino acids: CASSSGTGDGYTF. CDR3 bases: TGTGCCAGCAGTTCTGGGACGGGCGATGGCTACACCTTC.

V usage is TRBV20-1 and J usage is TRBJ2-6; D might be TRBD1 or TRBD2, each matching 7 bases. This CDR3 is built from 19 residues. CDR1 is DFQATT and CDR2 is SNEGSKA in the germline V gene (reference sequence). Trimming left V 3 bases short and J 1 base short, with 22 bases between. This CDR3 reads CSASLGGGRGGSGANVLTF. The CDR3 bases are TGCAGTGCTAGCCTCGGGGGAGGCAGGGGGGGATCTGGGGCCAACGTCCTGACTTTC.

This rearrangement joins TRBV5-1 to TRBJ2-1; the match to TRBD2 covers 7 bases. Germline V CDR1 and CDR2: SGHRS, YFSETQ. CDR3 length: 18 residues. Germline trimming cut 0 bases from V and 1 base from J; bases unmatched to any gene: 10. CDR3 amino acids: CASSLDGWGRASYNEQFF. The DNA for the CDR3 is TGCGCCAGCAGCTTGGACGGTTGGGGGAGGGCGTCCTACAATGAGCAGTTCTTC.

The gene calls are TRBV15 and TRBJ2-3; D perhaps matches TRBD2 (6 bases). Trimming took 6 bases from V and 2 from J, leaving 9 bases between them. Germline lookup yields CDR1 LNHNV and CDR2 YYDKDF (reference sequence). This CDR3 has 13 residues. CDR3 loop: CATRGGATDTQYF. The CDR3 DNA reads TGTGCCACCAGGGGCGGGGCCACAGATACGCAGTATTTT.

The chain combines TRBV9 with TRBJ2-1; no clear D. The ends were cut back, 3 bases at V and 2 bases at J, with 6 bases in the middle. The CDR3 is 13 amino acids. The germline CDR1 and CDR2 sequences are SGDLS and YYNGEE. The DNA of the CDR3 is TGTGCCAGCAGCGGTGCAGCCTACAATGAGCAGTTCTTC. This encodes CASSGAAYNEQFF.

The gene calls are TRBV12-3 or TRBV12-4 and TRBJ2-7, with D possibly being TRBD1 (5 bases). This CDR3 contains 17 residues. V shed 1 base and J shed 1 base, with 17 bases lying between them. The CDR3: CASSLVLGQGYSYEQYF. CDR3 coding DNA: TGTGCCAGCAGTTTAGTATTAGGCCAGGGTTATTCCTACGAGCAGTACTTC.

This chain uses TRBV20-1 with TRBJ2-7; 9 nucleotides match TRBD1. The trim removed 4 bases at V and 3 bases at J, leaving 4 bases unmatched. The CDR3 is 13 residues long. Germline CDR1 reads DFQATT; CDR2 reads SNEGSKA (reference sequence). CDR3 residues: CSATGQGFYEQYF. The CDR3 DNA is TGCAGTGCTACAGGACAGGGGTTCTACGAGCAGTACTTC.

The V gene is TRBV12-3 or TRBV12-4, the J gene TRBJ2-1, with a tentative D call TRBD2 (5 bases). Trimming stripped 3 bases from V and 4 bases from J, with 13 bases between. This CDR3 spans 15 amino acids. The DNA for the CDR3 is TGTGCCAGCAGTTTCTCCGGCGGGCAATACAATGAGCAGTTCTTC. It is translated as CASSFSGGQYNEQFF.

V and J are TRBV9 and TRBJ1-2; TRBD1 agrees at 9 bases. J was trimmed by 5 bases and V by 2 bases; bases with no gene match: 7. The CDR3 spans 15 residues. Germline CDR1 is SGDLS and CDR2 is YYNGEE. This chain's CDR3 is CASSVSRDRAYGYTF. The CDR3 DNA is TGTGCCAGCAGCGTCTCCCGGGACAGGGCTTATGGCTACACCTTC.

The V gene is TRBV11-2, the J gene TRBJ2-7, with 8 nucleotides matching TRBD2. Looked up from germline, CDR1 is SGHAT and CDR2 is FQNNGV. With 0 bases clipped from V and 3 bases from J, the junction kept 10 bases outside the gene matches. This CDR3 spans 17 amino acids. CDR3 loop: CASSLEALAGNLYEQYF. CDR3 nucleotides: TGTGCCAGCAGCTTAGAGGCCCTAGCGGGTAACCTCTACGAGCAGTACTTC.

V gene TRBV9 combines with J gene TRBJ2-5, with 10 nucleotides matching TRBD2. Trimming removed 2 bases from V and 10 bases from J; junction bases left unmatched: 11. This CDR3 region has 15 residues. The V gene's germline CDR1 is SGDLS and CDR2 YYNGEE. The CDR3 region has the DNA TGTGCCAGCAGCGTTGAGAGCGGGAGGGCCGGTGACCAGTACTTC. It codes for CASSVESGRAGDQYF.

This chain links TRBV20-1 with TRBJ2-2; possibly TRBD1 or TRBD2 for D (7 bases each). The CDR3 covers 14 residues. Germline CDR1 is DFQATT and CDR2 is SNEGSKA (reference sequence). The CDR3 region has the DNA TGCAGACAAAGGGGGAGGGGGCCTTCCGGGGAGCTGTTTTTT. The encoded protein is CRQRGRGPSGELFF.

The CDR3 loop reads CASSYGQAPQETQYF. CDR3 DNA: TGTGCCAGCAGCTATGGACAGGCACCTCAAGAGACCCAGTACTTC. The rearrangement links TRBV7-3 to TRBJ2-5, with 7 positions matching TRBD1. The CDR3 length is 15 residues. Germline loops: CDR1 SGHTA, CDR2 FQGTGA. Germline trimming cut 4 bases from V and 2 bases from J; bases unmatched to any gene: 7.